The T cell receptor beta chain described here comes from a study of graft-versus-host responses after intestinal transplantation. Study-level information: Those transplanted obtained multivisceral, liver-intestinal, or isolated intestinal grafts. Every one of the recipients received anti-thymocyte globulin induction and afterwards took tacrolimus and steroids for around 3 years. Notes on the study in general: Some GvH clones were seen earlier in gut or blood, suggesting intestinal origin. Among circulating GvH clones, peak levels were associated with early post-transplant declines in HvG clones.

Profiling relied on immunoSEQ multiplex PCR, and the TCRdb table lists in-frame clones only, not all of them. This sample has 45,000 or so clones, with around 90% found just once. About this clone: The antigen is unknown.

The CDR3 runs to 13 residues. Germline CDR1 SNHLY, CDR2 FYNNEI. The V end lost 3 bases, the J end lost 11 bases, and 11 bases lay between the germline ends. This sequence was found in a human patient who received an intestinal transplant, so some T cells may come from the graft donor. Sequencing was performed on PBMCs, taken 524 days after transplant. This chain uses TRBV2 with TRBJ1-6; tentatively, D is TRBD1 (6 bases). CDR3 DNA sequence: TGTGCCAGCAGTGATCCAGGGGATACACCCCTCCACTTT. Its protein is CASSDPGDTPLHF.